The source of this T cell receptor (beta chain) is a study of cytomegalovirus exposure and HLA in healthy donors. Primers included in the PCR were 60 Vbeta and 13 Jbeta primers. Data came from immunoSEQ multiplex PCR; TCRdb stores just in-frame clones and leaves some out. This table holds roughly 180,000 clones, about 80% found once. V was trimmed by 0 bases and J by 4 bases, leaving 6 bases between them. The CDR3 loop spans 13 amino acids. From germline, CDR1 is MGHRA and CDR2 YSYEKL. The sample taken for sequencing was PBMCs. V gene TRBV4-1 combines with J gene TRBJ1-2, with D unresolved. This clonotype originated in a man in his thirties or forties in good health and CMV-seronegative. This CDR3 is CASSQDPLYGYTF. For the CDR3, the DNA is TGCGCCAGCAGCCAAGATCCTCTCTATGGCTACACCTTC.